This T cell receptor beta chain was identified during a study of OX40 agonist ivuxolimab in advanced cancers. Study at large: Each patient was given ivuxolimab into a vein every 2 weeks, at 0.01 to 10 mg/kg.

Some clones are missing from TCRdb's copy, which holds only in-frame ones; the method was immunoSEQ multiplex PCR. This repertoire shows fewer than 100,000 clones, more than 75% found once; its top ten account for 6.2%. Trimming took 6 bases from V and 4 from J; bases not matched to a gene: 10. In germline, CDR1 is MNHEY, CDR2 SVGAGI. There are 15 residues in the CDR3. This specimen was CD4+ or CD8+ T cells sorted from blood, taken in a trial of the OX40 agonist ivuxolimab. The chain has TRBV6-5 and TRBJ1-2, with 8 bases aligning to TRBD1. The source is an adult with an advanced solid tumor such as melanoma, head and neck, liver or kidney cancer. CDR3 amino acids: CASSPTGGEGYGYTF. CDR3 bases: TGTGCCAGCAGCCCTACAGGGGGGGAAGGCTATGGCTACACCTTC.